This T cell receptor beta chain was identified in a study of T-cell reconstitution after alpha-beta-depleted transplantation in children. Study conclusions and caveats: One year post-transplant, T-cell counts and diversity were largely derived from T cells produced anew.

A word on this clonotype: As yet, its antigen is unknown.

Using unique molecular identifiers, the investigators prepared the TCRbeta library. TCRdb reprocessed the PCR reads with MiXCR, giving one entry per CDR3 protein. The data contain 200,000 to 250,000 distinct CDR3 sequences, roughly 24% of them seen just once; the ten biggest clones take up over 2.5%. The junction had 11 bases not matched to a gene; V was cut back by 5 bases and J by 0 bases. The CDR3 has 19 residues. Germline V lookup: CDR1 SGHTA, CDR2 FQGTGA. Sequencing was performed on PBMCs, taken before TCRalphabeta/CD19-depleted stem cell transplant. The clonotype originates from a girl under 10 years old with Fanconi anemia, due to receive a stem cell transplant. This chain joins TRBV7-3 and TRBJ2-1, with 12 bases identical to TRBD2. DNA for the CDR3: TGTGCCAGCAGCCGAGACCCGACTAGCGGGAGTCTCTCCTACAATGAGCAGTTCTTC. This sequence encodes CASSRDPTSGSLSYNEQFF.